The sequence of this T cell receptor beta chain was determined in a study of T cell responses to AZD1222 COVID-19 vaccine. Study at large: Samples with a second dose at about 4 or about 12 weeks were pooled together.

TCRdb's table, derived via immunoSEQ multiplex PCR, lists solely in-frame clones and lacks some. The sample lists 200,000 or so clones, almost 95% seen once, with 7.5% to 10% in the top ten. Trimming cost V 6 bases and J 0 bases, with 11 bases left between them. Germline CDR1 and CDR2: SNHLY and FYNNEI. There are 14 residues in the CDR3. The TCR comes from an adult in good health. The specimen was peripheral blood, collected on day 0 of AZD1222 vaccination. V gene TRBV2 combines with J gene TRBJ1-1; no firm D call. CDR3 bases: TGTGCCAGCAGGGAGGACGGATTGAACACTGAAGCTTTCTTT. It translates to CASREDGLNTEAFF.